Listed here are 7 T cell receptor beta chains from one sample, sequenced in a study of shared clonotypes between healthy human individuals. Here immunoSEQ multiplex PCR was the method, and the copy in TCRdb shows in-frame clones only, minus some. The repertoire holds under 1,100,000 clones, around three quarters seen once, with roughly 0.62% in the top ten. The specimen sequenced was memory CD4+ T cells from PBMCs. Subset in this sample: CD45RA-negative fraction. The receptors stem from a man aged 18 to 30 in good health. Some clones in this sample may be carry-over from other donors' samples.

The chain links TRBV11-1 to TRBJ1-2; no definite D call. CDR1 and CDR2 (germline): SGHAT, FQDESV (reference sequence). The germline V and J ends were trimmed by 1 base and 8 bases, with 11 bases remaining between them. The CDR3 loop spans 13 amino acids. The CDR3 sequence: CASSLVADIGYTF. CDR3 sequence (DNA): TGTGCCAGCAGCTTAGTGGCGGATATAGGCTACACCTTC. The variable domain in full, completed from reference TRBV11-1 and TRBJ1-2, reads EAEVAQSPRYKITEKSQAVAFWCDPISGHATLYWYRQILGQGPELLVQFQDESVVDDSQLPKDRFSAERLKGVDSTLKIQPAELGDSAMYLCASSLVADIGYTFGSGTRLTVV.

J is TRBJ1-3 and V is TRBV4-3; D ambiguous. Trimming cost V 4 bases and J 0 bases, with 16 bases left between them. The germline gives CDR1 LGHNA, CDR2 YSLEER. This CDR3 is built from 17 residues. The CDR3 protein is CASSRGYPSGSGNTIYF. CDR3 sequence (DNA): TGCGCCAGCAGCCGCGGCTACCCTTCGGGCTCTGGAAACACCATATATTTT.

The chain is built from TRBV5-1 and TRBJ2-2; possibly TRBD1 or TRBD2 for D (6 bases each). The CDR3 extends over 16 amino acids. Deletions cut 0 bases from V and 4 bases from J, with 13 bases between. Germline values: CDR1 SGHRS, CDR2 YFSETQ. In DNA, the CDR3 is TGCGCCAGCAGCTTGGTGGGGGGCGCGTCCACCGGGGAGCTGTTTTTT. Translation: CASSLVGGASTGELFF.

This chain uses TRBV5-3 with TRBJ1-4, with D possibly being TRBD1 (5 bases). TRBV5-3 is marked as an open reading frame, function uncertain. The V end lost 4 bases, the J end lost 7 bases, and 17 bases lay between the germline ends. This CDR3 is 15 amino acids long. DNA for the CDR3: TGTGCCAGAAGCCGAAACGCCGGGGGACCTGAAAAACTGTTTTTT. Residues: CARSRNAGGPEKLFF.

The V and J genes are TRBV7-2 and TRBJ2-7; D remains ambiguous. CDR3 length equals 14 residues. V shed 1 base and J shed 6 bases, with 13 bases lying between them. Germline V gives CDR1 SGHTA, CDR2 FQGNSA. This CDR3 is CASSLDLLPSEQYF. Here the CDR3 DNA reads TGTGCCAGCAGCTTAGATCTACTTCCCAGCGAGCAGTACTTC.

Only one count was recorded for this clone. The V and J genes are TRBV25-1 and TRBJ2-3, with 13 bases that match TRBD2. The CDR3 has 18 amino acids. The V gene's germline CDR1 is MGHDK and CDR2 SYGVNS. The trim removed 4 bases at V and 5 bases at J, leaving 12 bases unmatched. The CDR3: CASSAHPGLAGAGDTQYF. The CDR3 DNA reads TGTGCCAGCAGTGCCCACCCCGGACTAGCGGGAGCGGGAGATACGCAGTATTTT.

The chain carries TRBV11-2 and TRBJ1-1; D gene uncertain. Germline assignment: CDR1 SGHAT and CDR2 FQNNGV. The CDR3 has 15 amino acids. V was shortened by 1 base and J by 1 base, with 10 bases between the two germline ends. The CDR3 DNA follows: TGTGCCAGCAGCTTAGTTCTGGGAGGGAACACTGAAGCTTTCTTT. Amino acid sequence: CASSLVLGGNTEAFF.